Reported below is one TCR beta chain. The clone's antigen remains unknown. Per-base quality was not reported, and no clone a single base away is much larger than it. The CDR3 regions of human TCRbeta chains were subjected to immunosequencing. The authors processed their data as follows. Repertoire TCRs were matched against a reference library of SARS-CoV-2-specific TCRs generated with the MIRA antigen-specificity platform. Breadth was defined as the fraction of unique TCRs that were SARS-CoV-2-associated, and depth was defined as the fraction of total T cells that were SARS-CoV-2-associated. Each spike-specific TCR was assigned to its reactive spike region and to a CD4 or CD8 class using the MIRA data. Log10-transformed breadth and depth values were compared by one-way ANOVA with Sidak's multiple comparisons tests. TCRdb took over this immuneACCESS table, retaining in-frame rearrangements with V and J assigned. Such tables are incomplete; in checked studies, under half of the missing clones stem from an unresolved V gene, and the remainder is unexplained. V, J and clone size are taken as reported in that table, and D and trimming were inferred from the DNA itself. The sample yields roughly 80,000 clones; less than 95% were counted once. The ten largest make up 3.3% of the sample.

This sample stems from a study of T cell responses to AZD1222 COVID-19 vaccine (dated by TCRdb to the early 2020s). As for the study more broadly: A total of roughly 240 trial participants underwent TCR sequencing, of whom some 210 received two doses of AZD1222 and about 25 received two doses of the MenACWY control vaccine. Enrollment into the trials was organized by age into subgroups of 18-55, 56-69 and 70-plus years, and those subgroups contained approximately 150, 30 and 60 TCR-sequenced participants, respectively.

Per the publication, the time point label means: about 28 days (+/-7) after the second vaccine dose. Because spike-specific TCR depth and breadth did not differ between the two schedules, AZD1222 recipients who got a second dose at roughly 4 weeks were pooled with those who got a second dose at roughly 12 weeks. Vaccinee samples came from UK trials COV001 and COV002, including a single-blind randomized controlled phase 2/3 trial of AZD1222 (ChAdOx1 nCoV-19) in healthy adults. Trial participant PBMC samples were collected at day 0 and day 28 after the second dose for TCRbeta chain sequencing. Here is what the overall study found, with its caveats: Participants were mostly white British, with more females than males. The authors suggested clonal diversity may have been underestimated. The 56-69-year group was small, and its depth increase did not reach significance, likely because of low power. No day 14 peak-response samples were available, so repertoires were characterized only after the peak T cell response. Spike-specific TCR breadth and depth rose significantly after two AZD1222 doses compared with day 0 and with MenACWY recipients. The whole spike protein was spanned by vaccine-associated CD4 TCRs, and dominant responses were seen in regions 160-218 and 743-854. Conclusions about previously exposed vaccinees were limited because only six AZD1222 recipients were SARS-CoV-2 seropositive at baseline. Epitopes outside the regions mutated in the B.1.351 and B.1.1.7 variants were reportedly recognized by nearly half of the unique spike-specific TCRs.

CDR1 and CDR2, looked up from the germline V gene (reference sequence), are SGHNT and YYREEE. V is trimmed back by 4 bases and J by 5 bases, and the junction contains 8 bases that no gene match accounts for. The CDR3 holds 14 amino acids from the cysteine to the phenylalanine. Left in the record is the CDR3 DNA by itself, 42 bases read in frame from the first base. The material sequenced was peripheral blood, taken 28 days after the second AZD1222 dose. The chain is made from TRBV5-4 and TRBJ1-1; TRBD1 aligns with 7 central bases. This clonotype originated in an adult who received the AZD1222 COVID-19 vaccine. This receptor carries the CDR3 CASSGPGGWTEAFF. The DNA sequence is TGTGCCAGCAGCGGACCAGGGGGGTGGACTGAAGCTTTCTTT.